The next 19 T cell receptor beta chains were all read from a single sample in a study of vaccination and CD4 T cells after COVID-19. The Oncomine TCR Beta short-read assay was applied to DNA of cultured CD4+ T cells. TCRdb re-called the PCR reads with MiXCR, one entry per CDR3 protein. The repertoire holds over 20,000 distinct CDR3 sequences, with roughly 33% as singletons. These receptors' antigens are unknown. The time point: late sampling 161 to 241 days after vaccination in three convalescent patients. The treatment is: approximately 10-day PBMC culture with coronavirus spike peptide pools or control peptides (ViraFEST assay). The material sequenced was CD4+ T cells from blood, cultured in vitro, taken about 7 months after SARS-CoV-2 vaccination. These receptors were collected from a human donor who had recovered from COVID-19.

The rearrangement links TRBV7-2 to TRBJ1-2, with D tentatively TRBD1 (6 bases). Germline CDR1 SGHTA, CDR2 FQGNSA. V lost 4 bases to trimming and J lost 5 bases, with 17 bases between them. This CDR3 contains 15 residues. CDR3 amino acids: CASSSFGGQRYGYTF. CDR3 nucleotides: TGTGCCAGCAGCTCCTTCGGAGGACAGCGGTATGGCTACACCTTC.

This clonotype is medium-sized (0.01 to 0.1%) in the sample. The chain has TRBV6-1 and TRBJ1-5; no clear D. The ends were cut back, 0 bases at V and 3 bases at J, with 0 bases in the middle. This CDR3 contains 12 residues. Germline V gene data show CDR1 as MNHNS and CDR2 as SASEGT. The CDR3 DNA reads as TGTGCCAGCAGTGAAGCCAATCAGCCCCAGCATTTT. Translation: CASSEANQPQHF.

In this sample, this clonotype turned up once. This rearrangement joins TRBV19 to TRBJ1-2, with 9 bases aligning to TRBD1. V lost 6 bases, J lost 0 bases, and 8 bases stayed unmatched. In germline, CDR1 is LNHDA, CDR2 SQIVND (reference sequence). This CDR3 comprises 16 residues. The CDR3 coding sequence is TGTGCCAGTAGAGCCGTAGGACAGGGGACTAACTATGGCTACACCTTC. Amino acid sequence: CASRAVGQGTNYGYTF.

The chain combines TRBV20-1 with TRBJ1-5; perhaps TRBD1 as D (5 bases). The length of the CDR3 is 13 residues. V was pared by 7 bases and J by 1 base, with 11 bases between. Germline V gene lookup returns CDR1 DFQATT and CDR2 SNEGSKA (reference sequence). In DNA, the CDR3 is TGCAGTGTGTCTAGGGACAGCAATCAGCCCCAGCATTTT. The encoded protein is CSVSRDSNQPQHF.

This clonotype was recorded at least ten times. V is TRBV7-9 and J is TRBJ1-6; 10 bases are a match to TRBD1. Trimming cost V 5 bases and J 9 bases; bases outside gene matches: 7. The CDR3 has 15 residues. CDR1 and CDR2 from the germline V gene are SEHNR and FQNEAQ (reference sequence). The CDR3 DNA reads as TGTGCCAGCAGCCGACAGGGGGCGGACAGTTCACCCCTCCACTTT. Protein sequence: CASSRQGADSSPLHF.

This clonotype was seen a few times. J is TRBJ2-5 and V is TRBV7-9, with 8 bases that match TRBD1. Germline CDR1 is SEHNR and CDR2 is FQNEAQ (reference sequence). V was clipped by 7 bases and J by 5 bases; unmatched bases: 12. CDR3 size: 15 residues. The CDR3 bases are TGTGCCAGCATCCCCTCAGGGGGCGCAGGGGAGACCCAGTACTTC. This sequence encodes CASIPSGGAGETQYF.

Remarks on this clonotype: An end of the junction does not agree with germline; a read error may underlie this. The CDR3 is CASSLFIAGGSYEQYF. The CDR3 DNA is TGTGCTAGCAGCTTATTTATAGCGGGAGGGTCCTACGAGCAGTACTTC. This rearrangement joins TRBV7-7 to TRBJ2-7, with 11 bases matching TRBD2. Germline V lookup: CDR1 SSHAT, CDR2 FNYEAQ (reference sequence). The length of the CDR3 is 16 residues.

The chain couples TRBV7-3 to TRBJ2-7; D may correspond to TRBD1 or TRBD2 (5 bases each). The germline gives CDR1 SGHTA, CDR2 FQGTGA. The CDR3 is 14 residues long. V was cut by 5 bases and J by 6 bases, with 17 bases left in between. This CDR3 is CASSATGPSLEQYF. The CDR3 DNA follows: TGTGCCAGCAGCGCAACGGGACCATCTCTCGAGCAGTACTTC. Combining the CDR3 with reference TRBV7-3 and TRBJ2-7 gives the whole variable domain GAGVSQTPSNKVTEKGKYVELRCDPISGHTALYWYRQSLGQGPEFLIYFQGTGAADDSGLPNDRFFAVRPEGSVSTLKIQRTERGDSAVYLCASSATGPSLEQYFGPGTRLTVT.

The rearrangement uses TRBV6-5 and TRBJ1-2, with D perhaps TRBD1 (5 bases). CDR3 length: 17 amino acids. V gave up 0 bases and J gave up 4 bases, with 18 bases separating them. Germline-derived CDR1 and CDR2 are MNHEY and SVGAGI. CDR3 loop: CASSYSRAGWGSYGYTF. The CDR3, as DNA: TGTGCCAGCAGTTACTCGCGGGCAGGTTGGGGGAGCTATGGCTACACCTTC.

This clonotype has only a few counts. This sequence joins TRBV19 and TRBJ2-1; 10 bases are a match to TRBD2. The trim removed 6 bases at V and 10 bases at J, leaving 6 bases unmatched. The CDR3 has 13 amino acids. Per the germline V gene, CDR1 is LNHDA and CDR2 is SQIVND (reference sequence). The CDR3 coding sequence is TGTGCCAGTAGGAGCGGGAGGGCAAGGGAGCAGTTCTTC. This sequence encodes CASRSGRAREQFF.

CDR3 bases: TGTGCCAGGTCTGAACGGACCCGCACAGATACGCAGTATTTT. It yields the protein CARSERTRTDTQYF. The chain links TRBV28 to TRBJ2-3, with no clear D. This CDR3 is built from 14 residues. Deletions cut 9 bases from V and 1 base from J, with 14 bases between. The germline CDR1 and CDR2 sequences are MDHEN and SYDVKM.

This sequence joins TRBV20-1 and TRBJ2-1, with a tentative D call TRBD1 (5 bases). The CDR3 sequence is 14 residues long. V was shortened by 4 bases and J by 8 bases, with 18 bases between the two germline ends. Per germline, CDR1 DFQATT and CDR2 SNEGSKA (reference sequence). CDR3 bases: TGCAGTGCTATAATCCTAGGGGCGACGGATGAGCAGTTCTTC. The encoded protein is CSAIILGATDEQFF.

This clonotype is medium-sized (0.01 to 0.1%) by share. J is TRBJ2-7 and V is TRBV28; 14 bases are shared with TRBD2. J lost 7 bases, V lost 5 bases, and 7 bases had no gene match. This CDR3 comprises 15 residues. Germline V CDR1 and CDR2: MDHEN, SYDVKM. This CDR3 reads CASSPRTSGRKEQYF. CDR3 nucleotides: TGTGCCAGCAGTCCTAGGACTAGCGGGAGGAAGGAGCAGTACTTC.

This clonotype has more than one count but fewer than ten. The rearrangement joins TRBV27 to TRBJ2-1, with a possible D match to TRBD2 (6 bases). Germline assignment: CDR1 MNHEY and CDR2 SMNVEV (reference sequence). Trimming removed 3 bases at V and 1 base at J, with 10 bases between. CDR3 length equals 15 residues. The CDR3 spells CASSFRRGSYNEQFF. The CDR3 coding sequence is TGTGCCAGCAGTTTTCGGCGGGGATCCTACAATGAGCAGTTCTTC.

By sample share, this clonotype is medium-sized. The chain joins TRBV20-1 to TRBJ2-7, with 10 bases identical to TRBD2. Germline CDR1 is DFQATT and CDR2 is SNEGSKA (reference sequence). With 6 bases clipped from V and 5 bases from J, the junction kept 10 bases outside the gene matches. The CDR3 totals 14 residues. CDR3 residues: CSAYDLAGVNEQYF. CDR3 nucleotide sequence: TGCAGTGCCTACGATCTAGCGGGAGTAAACGAGCAGTACTTC.

The CDR3 region is CASSLFNRGRETYEQYF. The CDR3 DNA reads as TGTGCCAGCAGTTTATTCAACCGGGGGAGGGAAACCTACGAGCAGTACTTC. V is TRBV28 and J is TRBJ2-7; the match to TRBD2 covers 7 bases. The germline V gene has CDR1 MDHEN and CDR2 SYDVKM. This CDR3 spans 17 amino acids. Trimming took 1 base from V and 2 from J; bases not matched to a gene: 11.

This clonotype has a handful of counts. This rearrangement joins TRBV6-1 to TRBJ1-1, with a possible D match to TRBD1 (5 bases). V was trimmed by 5 bases and J by 1 base, leaving 8 bases between them. The CDR3 covers 13 residues. Germline V gives CDR1 MNHNS, CDR2 SASEGT. The CDR3 DNA reads as TGTGCCAGCAGTCAAGACAGGAACACTGAAGCTTTCTTT. Encoded protein: CASSQDRNTEAFF.

V and J are TRBV20-1 and TRBJ1-3; unclear D gene. CDR3 length: 14 amino acids. Per germline, CDR1 DFQATT and CDR2 SNEGSKA (reference sequence). Trimming pared 3 bases from V and 0 bases from J, leaving 9 bases between. CDR3 sequence reads: CSASIFNSGNTIYF. In DNA, the CDR3 is TGCAGTGCTAGCATATTTAACTCTGGAAACACCATATATTTT.

This clonotype has just one count. The junction and the germline gene differ at one end; a read error may be behind it. The chain links TRBV7-2 to TRBJ2-5; D possibly uses TRBD1 or TRBD2 (5 bases each). The CDR3 has 14 amino acids. Looked up from germline, CDR1 is SGHTA and CDR2 is FQGNSA. The CDR3 DNA follows: TGTGCCGGCAGCTATTTGAGGGGACAAGAGACCCAGTACTTC. It encodes CAGSYLRGQETQYF.